What follows are 27 T cell receptor beta chains derived from one specimen sequenced in a study of blood T cell repertoires in COVID-19. TCRdb's table, derived via immunoSEQ multiplex PCR, lists solely in-frame clones and lacks some. This table holds 100,000 or so clones, more than 70% found once. The sequenced material came from peripheral blood. These receptors were taken from a woman aged 25 to 39 with acute or convalescent COVID-19.

The chain joins TRBV13 to TRBJ2-1; tentatively, D is TRBD2 (6 bases). The length of the CDR3 is 14 residues. Germline V gene sequence: CDR1 PRHDT, CDR2 FYEKMQ (reference sequence). Trimming stripped 5 bases from V and 7 bases from J, with 15 bases between. The CDR3 nucleotides are TGTGCCAGCAGCCTCCGACTAGGTGGGAATGAGCAGTTCTTC. Its protein is CASSLRLGGNEQFF.

In its sample, this clone was seen a few times. The DNA for the CDR3 is TGCGCCAGCAGCCAAACGACAGCTAGCAATCAGCCCCAGCATTTT. Translating gives CASSQTTASNQPQHF. The J gene is TRBJ1-5, the V gene TRBV4-1; TRBD1 might be the D (5 bases). V dropped 2 bases and J dropped 0 bases, with 8 bases sitting between them. Germline values: CDR1 MGHRA, CDR2 YSYEKL. This CDR3 comprises 15 residues.

V is TRBV21-1 and J is TRBJ2-7; the table's D call of TRBD1 was not tested on the DNA. TRBV21-1 is listed as a pseudogene. This CDR3 spans 19 amino acids. CDR3 amino acids: CASSKIRDRGPHASYEQYF. The CDR3 DNA reads TGTGCCAGCAGCAAAATTAGGGACAGGGGTCCACACGCATCCTACGAGCAGTACTTC.

In this sample, this clone turned up once. The rearrangement links TRBV19 to TRBJ2-1; the match to TRBD2 covers 7 bases. The V and J ends lost 4 bases and 7 bases, in that order; junction bases with no gene match: 13. Germline CDR1 and CDR2: LNHDA and SQIVND (reference sequence). The CDR3 has 16 residues. The CDR3 DNA is TGTGCCAGTAGTAGACTGACTAGCCAGGACGTAAATGAGCAGTTCTTC. This translates into CASSRLTSQDVNEQFF.

This chain joins TRBV12-3 or TRBV12-4 and TRBJ1-6, with D unresolved. This CDR3 comprises 13 residues. Trimming cost V 4 bases and J 7 bases, with 8 bases left between them. The CDR3 region has the DNA TGTGCCAGCAGTTCCCAGATCAATTCACCCCTCCACTTT. It is translated as CASSSQINSPLHF.

The gene calls are TRBV5-1 and TRBJ2-3; 9 bases map to TRBD2. The V gene end was trimmed by 0 bases and the J gene end by 4 bases; junction bases not matched to a gene: 3. CDR1 and CDR2 (germline): SGHRS, YFSETQ. This CDR3 is 15 amino acids long. CDR3 in DNA: TGCGCCAGCAGCTTGGATGCGGGGGGGCCAGATACGCAGTATTTT. Its translation is CASSLDAGGPDTQYF.

The chain joins TRBV2 to TRBJ2-7, with D possibly being TRBD2 (7 bases). The V gene lost 7 bases and the J gene lost 3 bases, with 10 bases spanning the gap. The CDR3 extends over 12 amino acids. Germline-derived CDR1 and CDR2 are SNHLY and FYNNEI. The chain's CDR3 is CASTRGGYEQYF. CDR3 nucleotide sequence: TGTGCCAGCACAAGGGGGGGCTACGAGCAGTACTTC.

This clone was detected only once. The chain joins TRBV28 to TRBJ2-7; possible D gene TRBD2, 6 bases. The CDR3 spans 16 residues. CDR1 is MDHEN, CDR2 SYDVKM, per germline. Trimming left V 0 bases short and J 3 bases short, with 15 bases between. DNA of the CDR3: TGTGCCAGCAGTTTATGGGGAGGAGTGAGTATCTACGAGCAGTACTTC. The encoded protein is CASSLWGGVSIYEQYF.

About this clone: Other DNA sequences in the same sample also yield this CDR3. The chain uses TRBV6-5 and TRBJ1-3, with 10 bases that match TRBD1. Germline CDR1 reads MNHEY; CDR2 reads SVGAGI. The CDR3 contains 15 residues. The trim removed 6 bases at V and 2 bases at J, leaving 4 bases unmatched. Here the CDR3 reads CASRTGTGAGNTIYF. The CDR3 DNA follows: TGTGCCAGCAGAACCGGGACAGGGGCTGGAAACACCATATATTTT.

The gene calls are TRBV7-8 and TRBJ2-7, with 7 bases lining up with TRBD1. V lost 4 bases, J lost 2 bases, and 5 bases stayed unmatched. This CDR3 spans 14 amino acids. Germline values: CDR1 SGHVS, CDR2 FQNEAQ. The DNA for the CDR3 is TGTGCCAGCAGCTCCGACAGGGTGACCTACGAGCAGTACTTC. It is translated as CASSSDRVTYEQYF.

This chain uses TRBV6-6 with TRBJ1-2, with TRBD1 matching 7 bases. V shed 2 bases and J 8 bases; nucleotides not matched to a gene: 11. The CDR3 sequence is 15 residues long. CDR1 is MNHNY, CDR2 SVGAGI, per germline (reference sequence). CDR3 sequence reads: CASSYQATGERGYTF. The CDR3 nucleotides read TGTGCCAGCAGTTACCAGGCAACAGGGGAGCGGGGCTACACCTTC.

The chain links TRBV28 to TRBJ2-1; maybe TRBD1 (5 bases). Trimming took 6 bases from V and 3 from J, leaving 15 bases between them. The CDR3 spans 15 residues. CDR1 is MDHEN, CDR2 SYDVKM, per germline. The CDR3 protein is CASSPARVLYNEQFF. The CDR3 nucleotides are TGTGCCAGCAGCCCAGCCAGGGTCCTCTACAATGAGCAGTTCTTC.

The CDR3 sequence is CATSDPSAGFYEQYF. For the CDR3, the DNA is TGTGCCACCAGTGATCCGTCAGCAGGTTTCTACGAGCAGTACTTC. The chain employs TRBV24-1 and TRBJ2-7; no clear D. With 3 bases removed from V and 3 bases from J, the gap between germline ends came to 14 bases. Germline V gene sequence: CDR1 KGHDR, CDR2 SFDVKD. The CDR3 is made up of 15 amino acids.

The genes are TRBV18 and TRBJ1-2; 7 bases align to TRBD1. Germline V gene data show CDR1 as KGHSH and CDR2 as LQKENI. J lost 5 bases, V lost 3 bases, and 9 bases had no gene match. The CDR3 runs to 15 residues. The CDR3 protein is CASSPAENRGYGYTF. Written as DNA, the CDR3 is TGTGCCAGCTCACCCGCGGAAAACAGGGGATATGGCTACACCTTC.

V and J are TRBV2 and TRBJ1-1; the match to TRBD1 covers 7 bases. V shed 6 bases, J shed 11 bases, and the junction held 6 bases outside the gene matches. Germline CDR1 reads SNHLY; CDR2 reads FYNNEI. CDR3 length: 11 amino acids. The CDR3 spells CASRQGKGAFF. The CDR3 DNA reads TGTGCCAGCAGACAGGGGAAGGGGGCTTTCTTT.

The chain is built from TRBV19 and TRBJ2-2; 9 bases align to TRBD1. Germline V gene data show CDR1 as LNHDA and CDR2 as SQIVND (reference sequence). The trim removed 6 bases at V and 2 bases at J, leaving 13 bases unmatched. This CDR3 comprises 18 residues. The DNA of the CDR3 is TGTGCCAGTAGCCGGAGGGGACAGGGAACAAGAAACACCGGGGAGCTGTTTTTT. Encoded protein: CASSRRGQGTRNTGELFF.

The gene calls are TRBV29-1 and TRBJ2-7; tentatively, D is TRBD1 (5 bases). V was shortened by 7 bases and J by 2 bases, with 12 bases between the two germline ends. Germline assignment: CDR1 SQVTM and CDR2 ANQGSEA. There are 12 residues in the CDR3. This CDR3 reads CSASQGAYEQYF. Written as DNA, the CDR3 is TGCAGCGCCTCGCAGGGCGCCTACGAGCAGTACTTC.

The chain employs TRBV28 and TRBJ1-2; TRBD1 agrees at 9 bases. Trimming took 5 bases from V and 8 from J; bases not matched to a gene: 12. The CDR3 has 15 residues. CDR1 is MDHEN and CDR2 is SYDVKM in the germline V gene. CDR3 sequence reads: CASSPPGQGIGGYTF. In DNA, the CDR3 is TGTGCCAGCAGTCCCCCGGGACAGGGAATAGGAGGCTACACCTTC.

This clone was counted a few times. The V call is TRBV7-8, the J call TRBJ1-5, with D possibly matching TRBD1 (5 bases). This CDR3 comprises 14 residues. Germline CDR1 SGHVS, CDR2 FQNEAQ. Trimming shortened V by 0 bases and J by 6 bases, and 9 bases separated the two germline ends. This CDR3 is CASSLAGAGQPQHF. The CDR3 DNA follows: TGTGCCAGCAGCTTAGCAGGGGCTGGTCAGCCCCAGCATTTT.

The chain couples TRBV13 to TRBJ1-2, with 8 positions matching TRBD1. V trimming: 0 bases; J trimming: 4 bases; junction bases outside the gene matches: 7. This CDR3 contains 16 residues. In germline, CDR1 is PRHDT, CDR2 FYEKMQ (reference sequence). The CDR3 loop reads CASSLGPGQGTYGYTF. DNA for the CDR3: TGTGCCAGCAGCTTAGGCCCTGGACAGGGAACCTATGGCTACACCTTC.

This clone was picked up many times. The CDR3 reads CASSPGQGAAYEQFF. Here the CDR3 DNA reads TGCGCCAGCAGCCCCGGACAGGGGGCCGCCTATGAGCAGTTCTTC. The V and J genes are TRBV5-1 and TRBJ2-1; 11 bases agree with TRBD1. In germline, CDR1 is SGHRS, CDR2 YFSETQ. The CDR3 has 15 residues. Germline trimming cut 4 bases from V and 8 bases from J; bases unmatched to any gene: 8.

The V and J genes are TRBV28 and TRBJ2-4; D possibly corresponds to TRBD2 (5 bases). Germline V CDR1 and CDR2: MDHEN, SYDVKM. This CDR3 has 16 amino acids. V lost 2 bases, J lost 0 bases, and 11 bases lay in between. The CDR3 protein is CASSLGGVLAKNIQYF. CDR3 in DNA: TGTGCCAGCAGTTTAGGAGGAGTACTAGCCAAAAACATTCAGTACTTC.

The chain links TRBV4-1 to TRBJ2-2; no definite D call. The V gene lost 2 bases and the J gene lost 4 bases, with 14 bases spanning the gap. CDR3 length: 16 amino acids. The germline gives CDR1 MGHRA, CDR2 YSYEKL. CDR3 sequence: CASSQLHGGSTGELFF. As DNA, the CDR3 is TGCGCCAGCAGCCAACTCCACGGCGGTTCCACCGGGGAGCTGTTTTTT.

As regards this clone: A junction end diverges from the germline sequence, so it may reflect a read error. The rearrangement links TRBV6-5 to TRBJ2-1; the match to TRBD2 covers 8 bases. CDR1 and CDR2 (germline): MNHEY, SVGAGI. This CDR3 spans 15 amino acids. CDR3 sequence (DNA): TGTGCCAGCAGTTACCCGGGGGGGTCCTCCAATGAGCAGTTCTTC. This translates into CASSYPGGSSNEQFF.

The chain carries TRBV2 and TRBJ2-7; 8 nucleotides agree with TRBD1. Germline-derived CDR1 and CDR2 are SNHLY and FYNNEI. The V gene end was trimmed by 1 base and the J gene end by 5 bases; junction bases not matched to a gene: 4. The CDR3 length is 14 residues. CDR3 sequence (DNA): TGTGCCAGCAGTGAAGACAGGGGGATCGACGAGCAGTACTTC. This codes for CASSEDRGIDEQYF.

The CDR3 here is CASSLYRDRDSPLHF. CDR3 DNA sequence: TGCGCCAGCAGCTTGTACCGTGACAGGGACTCACCCCTCCACTTT. This rearrangement joins TRBV5-1 to TRBJ1-6; 7 nucleotides match TRBD1. Germline V gene data show CDR1 as SGHRS and CDR2 as YFSETQ. V shed 1 base, J shed 10 bases, and the junction held 8 bases outside the gene matches. CDR3 length: 15 amino acids.

The chain links TRBV11-2 to TRBJ1-3, with a possible D match to TRBD1 (5 bases). Trimming removed 1 base from V and 0 bases from J, with 13 bases in between. CDR3 length equals 17 residues. In germline, CDR1 is SGHAT, CDR2 FQNNGV. CDR3 nucleotides: TGTGCCAGCAGCTTAGGCCTAGGGGTACACTCTGGAAACACCATATATTTT. Amino acids: CASSLGLGVHSGNTIYF. The full variable domain, in which reference TRBV11-2 and TRBJ1-3 provide the parts outside the CDR3, is EAGVAQSPRYKIIEKRQSVAFWCNPISGHATLYWYQQILGQGPKLLIQFQNNGVVDDSQLPKDRFSAERLKGVDSTLKIQPAKLEDSAVYLCASSLGLGVHSGNTIYFGEGSWLTVV.